This note documents a single T cell receptor (beta chain) sequence. The data were obtained in a study of blood T cell repertoires in COVID-19. The protocol was immunoSEQ multiplex PCR, while the TCRdb copy is restricted to in-frame clones and leaves out a portion. Here the sample spans about 150,000 clones, 75% to 90% being singletons. From germline, CDR1 is SGHAT and CDR2 FQNNGV. The length of the CDR3 is 14 residues. V was trimmed by 1 base and J by 4 bases, leaving 8 bases between them. The sequencing input was peripheral blood. The sequence derives from a man aged 65 to 79 with acute or convalescent COVID-19. The chain links TRBV11-2 to TRBJ1-5; D is undetermined. The CDR3 sequence: CASSLVSGNQPQHF. CDR3 in DNA: TGTGCCAGCAGCTTAGTGAGCGGAAATCAGCCCCAGCATTTT.